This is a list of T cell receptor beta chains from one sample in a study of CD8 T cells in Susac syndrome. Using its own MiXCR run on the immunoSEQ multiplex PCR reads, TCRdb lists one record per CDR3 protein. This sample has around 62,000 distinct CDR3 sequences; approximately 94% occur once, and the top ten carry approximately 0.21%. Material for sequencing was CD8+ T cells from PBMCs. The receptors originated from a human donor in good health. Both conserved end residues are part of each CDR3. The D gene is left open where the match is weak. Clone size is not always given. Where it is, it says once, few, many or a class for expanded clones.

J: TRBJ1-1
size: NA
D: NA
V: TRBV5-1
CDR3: CASSLASVNTEAFF
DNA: TGCGCCAGCAGCTTGGCCAGCGTGAACACTGAAGCTTTCTTT

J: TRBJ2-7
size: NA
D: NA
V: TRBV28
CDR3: CASSFPGGGTSYEQYF
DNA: TGTGCCAGCAGTTTCCCTGGCGGGGGCACTTCCTACGAGCAGTACTTC

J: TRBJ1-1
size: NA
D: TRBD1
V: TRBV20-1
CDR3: CSAKGQGSNTEAFF
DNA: TGCAGTGCTAAGGGACAGGGATCGAACACTGAAGCTTTCTTT

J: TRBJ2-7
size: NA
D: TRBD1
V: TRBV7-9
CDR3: CASSFWTGRQSSYEQYF
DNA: TGTGCCAGCAGCTTCTGGACAGGGAGACAAAGCTCCTACGAGCAGTACTTC

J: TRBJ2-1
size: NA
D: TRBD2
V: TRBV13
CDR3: CASSFGGARYNEQFF
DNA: TGTGCCAGCAGCTTCGGGGGGGCGAGGTACAATGAGCAGTTCTTC

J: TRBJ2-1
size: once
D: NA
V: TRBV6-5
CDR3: CASSYSPSSPDEQFF
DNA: TGTGCCAGCAGTTACTCTCCCTCTAGCCCCGATGAGCAGTTCTTC

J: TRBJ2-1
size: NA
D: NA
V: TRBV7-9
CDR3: CASSLEKAYIDEQFF
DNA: TGTGCCAGCAGCTTAGAGAAAGCCTACATAGATGAGCAGTTCTTC

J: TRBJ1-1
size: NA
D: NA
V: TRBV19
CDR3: CASEGGRMNTEAFF
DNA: TGTGCCAGTGAGGGGGGGAGGATGAACACTGAAGCTTTCTTT

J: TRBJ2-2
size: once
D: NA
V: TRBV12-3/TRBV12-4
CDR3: CASQDGDTGELFF
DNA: TGTGCCAGCCAGGACGGAGACACCGGGGAGCTGTTTTTT

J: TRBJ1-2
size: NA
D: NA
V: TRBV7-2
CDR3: CASSLDEGVARGYTF
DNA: TGTGCCAGCAGCTTAGACGAGGGAGTGGCGCGGGGCTACACCTTC

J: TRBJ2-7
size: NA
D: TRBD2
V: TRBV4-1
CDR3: CASSLTPGGNYEQYF
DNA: TGCGCCAGCAGCCTTACTCCGGGGGGGAACTACGAGCAGTACTTC

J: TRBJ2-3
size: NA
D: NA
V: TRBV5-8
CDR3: CASSLGGGALSTDTQYF
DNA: TGTGCCAGCAGCTTAGGAGGGGGGGCCCTTAGCACAGATACGCAGTATTTT

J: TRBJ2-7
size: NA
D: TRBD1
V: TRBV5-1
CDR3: CASSSWTGEYSYEQYF
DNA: TGCGCCAGCAGCTCCTGGACAGGCGAGTACTCCTACGAGCAGTACTTC

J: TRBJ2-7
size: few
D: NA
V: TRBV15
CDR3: CATSPEGEYYEQYF
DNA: TGTGCCACCAGCCCCGAAGGGGAGTACTACGAGCAGTACTTC